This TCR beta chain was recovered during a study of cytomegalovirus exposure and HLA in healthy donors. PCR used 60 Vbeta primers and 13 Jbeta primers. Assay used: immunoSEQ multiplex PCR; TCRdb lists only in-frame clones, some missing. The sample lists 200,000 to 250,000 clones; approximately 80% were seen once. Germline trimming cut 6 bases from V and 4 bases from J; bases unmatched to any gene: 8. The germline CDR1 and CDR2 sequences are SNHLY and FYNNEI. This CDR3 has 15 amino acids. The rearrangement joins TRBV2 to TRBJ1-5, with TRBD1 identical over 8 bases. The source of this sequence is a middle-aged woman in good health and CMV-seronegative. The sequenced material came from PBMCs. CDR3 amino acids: CASSVGQGPNQPQHF. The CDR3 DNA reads TGTGCCAGCAGCGTCGGACAGGGACCTAATCAGCCCCAGCATTTT.